This T cell receptor beta chain was identified during a study of blood T cell repertoires in COVID-19. Background on the study: COVID-19 samples from acute and convalescent phases originated in the United States, Italy and Spain. T cells, B-cell-depleted T cells, or PBMCs supplied cDNA or gDNA.

Assay: immunoSEQ multiplex PCR; the TCRdb copy retains only in-frame clones and omits some. The table includes 84,000 or so clones, 80% to 90% detected once. There are a few counts of this clone. The CDR3 is made up of 10 amino acids. CDR1 is SQVTM, CDR2 ANQGSEA, per germline. V lost 7 bases and J lost 7, with 8 bases in between. The sequence was collected from a woman older than 75 with acute or convalescent COVID-19. Sequenced: peripheral blood. The chain carries TRBV29-1 and TRBJ2-1; D unclear. CDR3 sequence (DNA): TGCAGCGGTAAACAGAATGAGCAGTTCTTC. Amino acids: CSGKQNEQFF.